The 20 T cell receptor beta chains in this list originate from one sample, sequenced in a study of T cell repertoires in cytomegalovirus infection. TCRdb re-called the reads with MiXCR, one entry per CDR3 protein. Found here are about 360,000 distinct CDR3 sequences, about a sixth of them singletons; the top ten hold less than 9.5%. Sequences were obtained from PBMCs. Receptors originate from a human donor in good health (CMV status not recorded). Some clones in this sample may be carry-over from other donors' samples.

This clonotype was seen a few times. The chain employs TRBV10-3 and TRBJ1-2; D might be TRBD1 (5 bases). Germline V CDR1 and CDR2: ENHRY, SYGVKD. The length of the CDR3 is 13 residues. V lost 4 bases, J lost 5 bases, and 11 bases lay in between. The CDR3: CAISAGTTYGYTF. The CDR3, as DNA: TGTGCCATCAGTGCGGGGACCACGTATGGCTACACCTTC.

CDR3 DNA: TGTGCCAGCAGTCCCGACAGGGGAGCCGAAAAACTGTTTTTT. It codes for CASSPDRGAEKLFF. The chain carries TRBV27 and TRBJ1-4, with 8 bases lining up with TRBD1. The CDR3 spans 14 residues. The germline CDR1 and CDR2 sequences are MNHEY and SMNVEV (reference sequence). V lost 5 bases and J lost 8; bases outside the gene matches: 7.

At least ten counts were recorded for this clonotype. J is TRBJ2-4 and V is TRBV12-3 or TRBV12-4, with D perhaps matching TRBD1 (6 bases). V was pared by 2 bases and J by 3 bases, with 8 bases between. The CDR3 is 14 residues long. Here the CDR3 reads CASSLLGGKNIQYF. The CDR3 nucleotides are TGTGCCAGCAGTTTACTAGGGGGCAAAAACATTCAGTACTTC.

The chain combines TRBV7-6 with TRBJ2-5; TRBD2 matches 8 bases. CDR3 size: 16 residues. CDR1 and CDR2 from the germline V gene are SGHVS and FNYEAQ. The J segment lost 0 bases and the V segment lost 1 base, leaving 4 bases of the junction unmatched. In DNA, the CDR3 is TGTGCCAGCAGCTTAGGGTACGGGGGGGACCAAGAGACCCAGTACTTC. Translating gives CASSLGYGGDQETQYF.

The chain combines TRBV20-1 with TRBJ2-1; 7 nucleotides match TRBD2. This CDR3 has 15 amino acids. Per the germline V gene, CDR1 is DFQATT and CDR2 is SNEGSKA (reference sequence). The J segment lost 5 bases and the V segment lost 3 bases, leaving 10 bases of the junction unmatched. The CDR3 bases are TGCAGTGCTAGTCCACCGGGACTATTGGACAATGAGCAGTTCTTC. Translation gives CSASPPGLLDNEQFF.

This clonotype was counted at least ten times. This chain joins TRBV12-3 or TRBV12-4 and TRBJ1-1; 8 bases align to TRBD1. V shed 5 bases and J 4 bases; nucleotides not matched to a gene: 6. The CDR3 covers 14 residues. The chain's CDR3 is CASSPGTGRTEAFF. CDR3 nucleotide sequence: TGTGCCAGCAGTCCCGGGACAGGACGCACTGAAGCTTTCTTT.

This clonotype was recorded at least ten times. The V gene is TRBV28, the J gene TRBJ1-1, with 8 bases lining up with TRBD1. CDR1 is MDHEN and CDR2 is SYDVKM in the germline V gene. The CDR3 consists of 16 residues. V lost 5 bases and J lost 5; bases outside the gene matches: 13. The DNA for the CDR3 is TGTGCCAGCAGTCCCCCCCCTGGACAGGGCGGAACTGAAGCTTTCTTT. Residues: CASSPPPGQGGTEAFF.

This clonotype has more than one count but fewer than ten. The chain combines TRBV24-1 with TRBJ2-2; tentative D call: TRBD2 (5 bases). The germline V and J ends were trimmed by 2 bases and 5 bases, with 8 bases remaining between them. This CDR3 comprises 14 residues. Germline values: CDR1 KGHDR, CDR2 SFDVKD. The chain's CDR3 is CATSDYPGTGELFF. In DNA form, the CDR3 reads TGTGCCACCAGTGATTATCCGGGGACCGGGGAGCTGTTTTTT.

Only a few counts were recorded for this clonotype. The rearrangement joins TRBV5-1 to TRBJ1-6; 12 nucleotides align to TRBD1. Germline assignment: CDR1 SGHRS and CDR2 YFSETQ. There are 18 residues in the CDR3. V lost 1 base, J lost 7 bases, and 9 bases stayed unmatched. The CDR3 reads CASSLRPGTGGANSPLHF. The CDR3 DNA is TGCGCCAGCAGCTTGAGGCCCGGGACAGGGGGCGCGAATTCACCCCTCCACTTT. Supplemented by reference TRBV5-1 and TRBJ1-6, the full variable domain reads KAGVTQTPRYLIKTRGQQVTLSCSPISGHRSVSWYQQTPGQGLQFLFEYFSETQRNKGNFPGRFSGRQFSNSRSEMNVSTLELGDSALYLCASSLRPGTGGANSPLHFGNGTRLTVT.

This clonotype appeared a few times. The DNA of the CDR3 is TGTGCAACGACAGGGCCCCAAGAGACCCAGTACTTC. It codes for CATTGPQETQYF. This chain joins TRBV2 and TRBJ2-5; 7 bases line up with TRBD1. The CDR3 has 12 amino acids. From germline, CDR1 is SNHLY and CDR2 FYNNEI.

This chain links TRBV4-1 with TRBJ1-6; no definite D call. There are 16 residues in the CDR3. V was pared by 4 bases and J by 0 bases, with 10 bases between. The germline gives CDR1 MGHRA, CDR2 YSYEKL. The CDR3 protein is CASSPAGSSYNSPLHF. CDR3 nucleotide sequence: TGCGCCAGCAGCCCGGCGGGGAGCTCCTATAATTCACCCCTCCACTTT.

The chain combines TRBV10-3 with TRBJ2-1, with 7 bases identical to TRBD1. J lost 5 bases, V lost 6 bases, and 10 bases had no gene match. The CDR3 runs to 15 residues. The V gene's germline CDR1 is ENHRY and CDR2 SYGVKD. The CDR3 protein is CAISHSTGTDNEQFF. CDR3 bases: TGTGCCATCAGCCACTCGACCGGGACAGACAATGAGCAGTTCTTC.

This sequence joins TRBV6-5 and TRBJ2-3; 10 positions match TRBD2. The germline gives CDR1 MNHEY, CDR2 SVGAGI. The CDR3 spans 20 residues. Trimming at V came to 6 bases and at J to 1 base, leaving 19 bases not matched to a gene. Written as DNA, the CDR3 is TGTGCCAGCAGCGGCGCAGCGGGGGGGCTCTCGTCCACTGGCACAGATACGCAGTATTTT. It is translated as CASSGAAGGLSSTGTDTQYF.

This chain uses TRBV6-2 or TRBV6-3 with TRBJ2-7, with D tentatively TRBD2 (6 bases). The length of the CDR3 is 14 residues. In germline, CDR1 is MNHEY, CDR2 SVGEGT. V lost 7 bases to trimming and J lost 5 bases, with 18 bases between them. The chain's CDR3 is CASTPQLAFHEQYF. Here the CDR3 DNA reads TGTGCCAGCACCCCACAGCTAGCGTTCCACGAGCAGTACTTC.

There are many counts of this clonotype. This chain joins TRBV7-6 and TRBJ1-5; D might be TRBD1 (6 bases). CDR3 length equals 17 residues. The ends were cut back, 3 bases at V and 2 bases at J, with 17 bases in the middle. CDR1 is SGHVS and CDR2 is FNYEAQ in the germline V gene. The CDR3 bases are TGTGCCAGCAGCTTGGGGGCGAGCAGCGCGGGCAATCAGCCCCAGCATTTT. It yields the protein CASSLGASSAGNQPQHF.

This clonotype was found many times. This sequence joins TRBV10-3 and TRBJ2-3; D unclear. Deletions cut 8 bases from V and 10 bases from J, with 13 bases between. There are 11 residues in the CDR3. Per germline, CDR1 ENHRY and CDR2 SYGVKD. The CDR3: CAIQTPWAQYF. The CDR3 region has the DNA TGTGCCATCCAGACTCCCTGGGCGCAGTATTTT.

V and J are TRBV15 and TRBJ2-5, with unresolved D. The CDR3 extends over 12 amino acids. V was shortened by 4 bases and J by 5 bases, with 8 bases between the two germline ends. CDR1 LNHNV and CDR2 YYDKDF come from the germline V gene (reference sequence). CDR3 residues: CATSIGLETQYF. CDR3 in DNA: TGTGCCACCAGCATAGGGTTGGAGACCCAGTACTTC.

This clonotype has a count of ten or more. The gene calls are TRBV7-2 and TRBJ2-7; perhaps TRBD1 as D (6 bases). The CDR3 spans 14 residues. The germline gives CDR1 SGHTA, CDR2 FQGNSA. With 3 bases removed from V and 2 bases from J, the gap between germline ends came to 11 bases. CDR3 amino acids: CASSFDRTTYEQYF. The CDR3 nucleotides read TGTGCCAGCAGCTTCGACAGGACCACCTACGAGCAGTACTTC.

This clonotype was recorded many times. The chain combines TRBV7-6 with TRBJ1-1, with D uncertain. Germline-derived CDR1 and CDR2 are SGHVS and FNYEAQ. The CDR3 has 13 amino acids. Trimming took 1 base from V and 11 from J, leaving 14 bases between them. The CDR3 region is CASSLEGGRVAFF. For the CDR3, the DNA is TGTGCCAGCAGCTTAGAGGGCGGCCGTGTCGCTTTCTTT.

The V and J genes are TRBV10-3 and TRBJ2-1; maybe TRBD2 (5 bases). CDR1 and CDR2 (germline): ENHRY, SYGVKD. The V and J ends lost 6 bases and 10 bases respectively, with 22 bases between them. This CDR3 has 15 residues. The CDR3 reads CAISQEVASLKEQFF. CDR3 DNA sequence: TGTGCCATCAGCCAGGAGGTAGCCTCGTTGAAAGAGCAGTTCTTC.